One and the same sample provided the 4 T cell receptor beta chains below, sequenced in a study of blood T cells in healthy people across ages. Primed by a sample-barcoded 5' primer and a J-beta primer mix, a second PCR proceeded for 7 to 11 cycles. TCRdb passed the 5' RACE reads through MiXCR, listing each CDR3 protein once. The sample carries around 2 million distinct CDR3 sequences, around 42% recorded once. Sequencing was done on a sample of blood. The receptor source for this set is a human donor in good health.

This clonotype was detected many times. The chain recombines TRBV10-3 with TRBJ2-7; D gene uncertain. The CDR3 sequence is 12 residues long. Germline assignment: CDR1 ENHRY and CDR2 SYGVKD. Trimming took 2 bases from V and 3 from J, leaving 5 bases between them. As DNA, the CDR3 is TGTGCCATCAGTGAGGGGGACTACGAGCAGTACTTC. Translated, it gives CAISEGDYEQYF.

This clonotype was seen ten or more times. The chain employs TRBV15 and TRBJ2-7; D could derive from TRBD1 or TRBD2 (5 bases each). Germline CDR1 reads LNHNV; CDR2 reads YYDKDF (reference sequence). The V gene lost 1 base and the J gene lost 2 bases, with 15 bases spanning the gap. The CDR3 length is 16 residues. The DNA for the CDR3 is TGTGCCACCAGCAGAGGTCGGTGGGACGGTACCTACGAGCAGTACTTC. Amino acids: CATSRGRWDGTYEQYF.

This clonotype has only a few counts. This rearrangement joins TRBV5-1 to TRBJ2-3; possibly TRBD2 for D (6 bases). Per the germline V gene, CDR1 is SGHRS and CDR2 is YFSETQ. The CDR3 runs to 15 residues. Deletions cut 3 bases from V and 4 bases from J, with 15 bases between. CDR3 in amino acids: CASSSTGGEADTQYF. CDR3 sequence (DNA): TGCGCCAGCAGCTCTACTGGAGGGGAGGCAGATACGCAGTATTTT.

V usage is TRBV7-9 and J usage is TRBJ1-4; the D gene is possibly TRBD1 (5 bases). This CDR3 spans 13 amino acids. CDR1 and CDR2 (germline): SEHNR, FQNEAQ (reference sequence). The V and J ends lost 11 bases and 4 bases respectively, with 14 bases between them. As DNA, the CDR3 is TGTGCCTCCACGGGGGGTAATAATGAAAAACTGTTTTTT. This gives the protein CASTGGNNEKLFF. Drawing the rest from reference TRBV7-9 and TRBJ1-4, the complete variable domain is DTGVSQNPRHKITKRGQNVTFRCDPISEHNRLYWYRQTLGQGPEFLTYFQNEAQLEKSRLLSDRFSAERPKGSFSTLEIQRTEQGDSAMYLCASTGGNNEKLFFGSGTQLSVL.